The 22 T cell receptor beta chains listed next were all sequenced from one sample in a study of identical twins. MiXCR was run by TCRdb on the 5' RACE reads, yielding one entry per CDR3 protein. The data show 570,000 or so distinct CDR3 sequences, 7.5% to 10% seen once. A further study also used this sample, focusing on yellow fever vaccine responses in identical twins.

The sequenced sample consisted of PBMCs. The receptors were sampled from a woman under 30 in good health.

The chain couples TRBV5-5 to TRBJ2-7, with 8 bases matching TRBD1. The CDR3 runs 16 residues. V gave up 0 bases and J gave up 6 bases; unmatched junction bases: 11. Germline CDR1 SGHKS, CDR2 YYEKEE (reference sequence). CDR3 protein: CASSLGRLGTGPEQYF. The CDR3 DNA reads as TGTGCCAGCAGCTTGGGACGCTTGGGGACAGGTCCCGAGCAGTACTTC. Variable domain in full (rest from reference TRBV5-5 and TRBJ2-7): DAGVTQSPTHLIKTRGQQVTLRCSPISGHKSVSWYQQVLGQGPQFIFQYYEKEERGRGNFPDRFSARQFPNYSSELNVNALLLGDSALYLCASSLGRLGTGPEQYFGPGTRLTVT.

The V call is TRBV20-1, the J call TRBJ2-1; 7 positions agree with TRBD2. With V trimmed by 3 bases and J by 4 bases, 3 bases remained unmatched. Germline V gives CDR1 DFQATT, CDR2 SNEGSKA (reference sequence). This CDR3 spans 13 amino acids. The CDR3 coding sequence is TGCAGTGCTAGTCAGCGGGATTACAATGAGCAGTTCTTC. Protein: CSASQRDYNEQFF.

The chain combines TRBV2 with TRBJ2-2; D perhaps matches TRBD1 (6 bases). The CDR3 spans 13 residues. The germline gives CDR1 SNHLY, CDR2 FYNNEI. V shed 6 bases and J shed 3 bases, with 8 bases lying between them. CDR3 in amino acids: CASRKGDTGELFF. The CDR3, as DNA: TGTGCCAGCAGGAAGGGGGACACCGGGGAGCTGTTTTTT. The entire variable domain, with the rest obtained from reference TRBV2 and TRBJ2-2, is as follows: EPEVTQTPSHQVTQMGQEVILRCVPISNHLYFYWYRQILGQKVEFLVSFYNNEISEKSEIFDDQFSVERPDGSNFTLKIRSTKLEDSAMYFCASRKGDTGELFFGEGSRLTVL.

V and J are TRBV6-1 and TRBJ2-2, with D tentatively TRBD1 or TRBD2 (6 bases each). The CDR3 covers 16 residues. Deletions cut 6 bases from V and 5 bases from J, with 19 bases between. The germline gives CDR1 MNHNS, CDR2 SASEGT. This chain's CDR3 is CASSRRGDRRTGELFF. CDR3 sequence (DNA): TGTGCCAGCAGCCGTAGGGGGGACCGGCGGACCGGGGAGCTGTTTTTT.

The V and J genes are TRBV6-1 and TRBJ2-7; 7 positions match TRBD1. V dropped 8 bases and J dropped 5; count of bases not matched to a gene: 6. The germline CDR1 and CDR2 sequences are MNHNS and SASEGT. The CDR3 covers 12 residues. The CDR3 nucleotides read TGTGCCAGCCGGGACAGCGCTGACGAGCAGTACTTC. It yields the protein CASRDSADEQYF.

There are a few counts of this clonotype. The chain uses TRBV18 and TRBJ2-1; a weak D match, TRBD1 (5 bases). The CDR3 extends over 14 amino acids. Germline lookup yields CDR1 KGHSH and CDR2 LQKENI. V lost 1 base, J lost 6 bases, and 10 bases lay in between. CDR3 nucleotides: TGTGCCAGCTCACCACTACCCAGGGTCAATGAGCAGTTCTTC. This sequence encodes CASSPLPRVNEQFF.

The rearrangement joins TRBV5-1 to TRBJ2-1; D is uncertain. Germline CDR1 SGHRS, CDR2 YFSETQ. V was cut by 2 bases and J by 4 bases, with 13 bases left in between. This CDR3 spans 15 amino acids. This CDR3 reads CASSFGQSLYNEQFF. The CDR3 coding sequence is TGCGCCAGCAGCTTCGGGCAAAGCTTATACAATGAGCAGTTCTTC. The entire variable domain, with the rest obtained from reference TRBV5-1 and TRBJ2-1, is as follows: KAGVTQTPRYLIKTRGQQVTLSCSPISGHRSVSWYQQTPGQGLQFLFEYFSETQRNKGNFPGRFSGRQFSNSRSEMNVSTLELGDSALYLCASSFGQSLYNEQFFGPGTRLTVL.

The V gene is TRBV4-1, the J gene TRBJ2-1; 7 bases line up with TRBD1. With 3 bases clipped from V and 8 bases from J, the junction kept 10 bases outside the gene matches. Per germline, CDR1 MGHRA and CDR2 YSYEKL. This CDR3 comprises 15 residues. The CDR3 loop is CASSHASTGRDEQFF. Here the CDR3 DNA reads TGCGCCAGCAGCCACGCGTCGACAGGGCGGGATGAGCAGTTCTTC.

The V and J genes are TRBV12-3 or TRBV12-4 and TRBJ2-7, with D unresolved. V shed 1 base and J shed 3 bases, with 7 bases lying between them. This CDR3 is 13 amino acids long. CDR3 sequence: CASSLDSIYEQYF. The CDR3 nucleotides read TGTGCCAGCAGTTTAGACAGTATCTACGAGCAGTACTTC.

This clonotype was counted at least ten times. CDR3 loop: CSVEAQMNTEAFF. As DNA, the CDR3 is TGCAGCGTTGAAGCCCAGATGAACACTGAAGCTTTCTTT. The chain joins TRBV29-1 to TRBJ1-1; D not certain. The CDR3 totals 13 residues. Germline V gene sequence: CDR1 SQVTM, CDR2 ANQGSEA. Trimming removed 1 base at V and 0 bases at J, with 6 bases between.

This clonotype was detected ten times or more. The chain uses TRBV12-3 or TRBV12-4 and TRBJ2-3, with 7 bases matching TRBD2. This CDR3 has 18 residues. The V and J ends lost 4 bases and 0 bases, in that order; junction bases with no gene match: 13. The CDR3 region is CASSSPYTVGGSTDTQYF. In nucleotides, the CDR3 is TGTGCCAGCAGTTCACCCTACACAGTGGGGGGGAGCACAGATACGCAGTATTTT.

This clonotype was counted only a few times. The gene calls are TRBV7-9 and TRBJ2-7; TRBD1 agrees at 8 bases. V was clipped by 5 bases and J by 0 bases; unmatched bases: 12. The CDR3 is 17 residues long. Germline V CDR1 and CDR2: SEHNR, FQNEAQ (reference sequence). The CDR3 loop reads CASSQRVGQGGSYEQYF. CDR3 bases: TGTGCCAGCAGCCAACGGGTTGGACAGGGAGGCTCCTACGAGCAGTACTTC.

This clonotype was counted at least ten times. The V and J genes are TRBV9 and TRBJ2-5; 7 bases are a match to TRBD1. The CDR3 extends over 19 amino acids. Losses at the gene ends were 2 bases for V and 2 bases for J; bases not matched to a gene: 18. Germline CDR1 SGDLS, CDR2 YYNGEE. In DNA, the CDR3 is TGTGCCAGCAGCGTGGGCTTCGAGGCTTCACAGGGGTGGCAAGAGACCCAGTACTTC. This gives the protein CASSVGFEASQGWQETQYF.

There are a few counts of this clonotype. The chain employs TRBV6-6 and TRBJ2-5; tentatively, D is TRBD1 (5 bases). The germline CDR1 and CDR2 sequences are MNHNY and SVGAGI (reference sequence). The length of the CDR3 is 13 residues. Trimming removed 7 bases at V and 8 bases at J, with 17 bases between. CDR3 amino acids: CASNHRGEVTQYF. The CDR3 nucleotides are TGTGCCAGCAATCATAGGGGCGAGGTAACCCAGTACTTC.

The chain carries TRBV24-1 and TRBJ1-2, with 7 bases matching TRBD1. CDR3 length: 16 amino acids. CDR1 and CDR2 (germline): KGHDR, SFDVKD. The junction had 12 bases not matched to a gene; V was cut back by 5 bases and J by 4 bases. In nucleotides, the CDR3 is TGTGCCACCAGTGGTCCACAGGGGCCTAGGCCCTATGGCTACACCTTC. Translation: CATSGPQGPRPYGYTF.

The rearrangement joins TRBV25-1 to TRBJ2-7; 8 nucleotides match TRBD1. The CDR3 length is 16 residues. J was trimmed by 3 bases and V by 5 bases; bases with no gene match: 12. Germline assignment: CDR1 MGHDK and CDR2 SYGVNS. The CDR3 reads CASSSSNGTGNYEQYF. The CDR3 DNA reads TGTGCCAGCAGTTCCTCAAATGGGACAGGTAACTACGAGCAGTACTTC.

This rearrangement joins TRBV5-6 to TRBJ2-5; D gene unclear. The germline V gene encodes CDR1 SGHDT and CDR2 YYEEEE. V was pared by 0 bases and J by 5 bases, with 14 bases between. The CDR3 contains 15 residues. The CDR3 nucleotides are TGTGCCAGCAGCTTGGCGGCGGTCCAGAGGGAGACCCAGTACTTC. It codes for CASSLAAVQRETQYF.

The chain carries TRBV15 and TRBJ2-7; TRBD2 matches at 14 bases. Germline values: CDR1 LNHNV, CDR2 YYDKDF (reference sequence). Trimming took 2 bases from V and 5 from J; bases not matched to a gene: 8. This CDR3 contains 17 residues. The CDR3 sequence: CATSRRTAGLAGDEQYF. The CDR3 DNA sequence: TGTGCCACCAGCAGACGGACGGCGGGACTAGCGGGAGACGAGCAGTACTTC.

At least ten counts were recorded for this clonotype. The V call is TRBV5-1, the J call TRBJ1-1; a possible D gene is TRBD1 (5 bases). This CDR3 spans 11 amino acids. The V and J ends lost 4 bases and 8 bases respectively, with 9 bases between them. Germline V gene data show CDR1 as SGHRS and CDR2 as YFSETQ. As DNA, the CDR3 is TGCGCCAGCAGCGGTCCAGGGGAAGCTTTCTTT. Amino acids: CASSGPGEAFF.

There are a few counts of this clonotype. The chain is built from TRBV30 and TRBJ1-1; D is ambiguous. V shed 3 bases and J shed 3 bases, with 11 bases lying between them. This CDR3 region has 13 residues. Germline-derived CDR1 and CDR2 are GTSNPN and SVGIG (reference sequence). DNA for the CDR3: TGTGCCTGGAGGACCGCTGGGGACACTGAAGCTTTCTTT. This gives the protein CAWRTAGDTEAFF.

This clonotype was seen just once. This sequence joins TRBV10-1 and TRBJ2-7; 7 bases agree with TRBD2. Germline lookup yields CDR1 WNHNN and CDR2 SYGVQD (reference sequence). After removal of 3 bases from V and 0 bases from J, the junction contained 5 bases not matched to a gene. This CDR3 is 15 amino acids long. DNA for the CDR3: TGCGCCAGCAGTGATCGGCTAGCGGTCTCCTACGAGCAGTACTTC. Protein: CASSDRLAVSYEQYF.

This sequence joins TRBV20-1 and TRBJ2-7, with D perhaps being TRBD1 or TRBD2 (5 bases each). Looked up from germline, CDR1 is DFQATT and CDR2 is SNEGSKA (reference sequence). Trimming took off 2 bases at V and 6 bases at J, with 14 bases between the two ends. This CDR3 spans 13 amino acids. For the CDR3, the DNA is TGCAGTGCTAGAACGGGACGGAAGGGCGAGCAGTACTTC. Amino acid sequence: CSARTGRKGEQYF.